Each of the 22 T cell receptor beta chains below was sequenced from the same sample in a study of cytomegalovirus exposure and HLA in healthy donors. In the PCR, 60 Vbeta and 13 Jbeta primers were used. Profiled with immunoSEQ multiplex PCR; TCRdb holds only in-frame clones, not every one. Counted here are over 150,000 clones, around 72% occurring once; the ten biggest clones make up 3.1%. Input material: PBMCs. These receptors were taken from a woman aged 45-65 years in good health and CMV-seropositive.

CDR3 residues: CASSLGTLDTQYF. CDR3 nucleotides: TGTGCCAGCAGCTTGGGCACGCTGGATACGCAGTATTTT. The J gene is TRBJ2-3, the V gene TRBV11-3; the D is unclear. Germline V gene data show CDR1 as SGHNT and CDR2 as YENEEA. V was cut by 3 bases and J by 6 bases, with 10 bases left in between. This CDR3 spans 13 amino acids. Complete variable domain (other parts from reference TRBV11-3 and TRBJ2-3): EAGVVQSPRYKIIEKKQPVAFWCNPISGHNTLYWYLQNLGQGPELLIRYENEEAVDDSQLPKDRFSAERLKGVDSTLKIQPAELGDSAVYLCASSLGTLDTQYFGPGTRLTVL.

The genes are TRBV6-5 and TRBJ2-7, with D tentatively TRBD1 (7 bases). The CDR3 is 15 residues long. V was trimmed by 6 bases and J by 1 base, leaving 16 bases between them. The germline CDR1 and CDR2 sequences are MNHEY and SVGAGI. The CDR3 nucleotides read TGTGCCAGCAGGGTTGGGCAGGGGGGTTCCTACGAGCAGTACTTC. Translation: CASRVGQGGSYEQYF.

The J gene is TRBJ1-3, the V gene TRBV19; D gene unclear. Trimming removed 3 bases from V and 0 bases from J, with 6 bases in between. The length of the CDR3 is 14 residues. The germline CDR1 and CDR2 sequences are LNHDA and SQIVND (reference sequence). The CDR3 DNA follows: TGTGCCAGTAGTATTACAGTCTCTGGAAACACCATATATTTT. Its translation is CASSITVSGNTIYF.

V usage is TRBV19 and J usage is TRBJ1-5, with TRBD1 matching 9 bases. After removal of 4 bases from V and 6 bases from J, the junction contained 4 bases not matched to a gene. The CDR3 length is 14 residues. Germline CDR1 LNHDA, CDR2 SQIVND (reference sequence). The CDR3 bases are TGTGCCAGTAGTAATACAGGGGGCGGTCAGCCCCAGCATTTT. Encoded protein: CASSNTGGGQPQHF.

In this sample, this clone turned up once. This chain's CDR3 is CASRRDRTYEQYF. CDR3 DNA: TGTGCCAGCAGGAGGGACAGAACCTACGAGCAGTACTTC. The rearrangement links TRBV2 to TRBJ2-7, with 7 bases lining up with TRBD1. The ends lost 6 bases at V and 2 bases at J; junction bases unmatched: 4. This CDR3 has 13 residues. CDR1 and CDR2 from the germline V gene are SNHLY and FYNNEI. The entire variable domain, with the rest obtained from reference TRBV2 and TRBJ2-7, is as follows: EPEVTQTPSHQVTQMGQEVILRCVPISNHLYFYWYRQILGQKVEFLVSFYNNEISEKSEIFDDQFSVERPDGSNFTLKIRSTKLEDSAMYFCASRRDRTYEQYFGPGTRLTVT.

This chain links TRBV6-5 with TRBJ2-7, with 11 bases fitting TRBD1. Trimming took 6 bases from V and 3 from J; bases not matched to a gene: 4. CDR3 length: 14 amino acids. Germline lookup yields CDR1 MNHEY and CDR2 SVGAGI. CDR3 sequence (DNA): TGTGCCAGCAGACCCGGGACAGGGGGCTACGAGCAGTACTTC. Its translation is CASRPGTGGYEQYF.

The V gene is TRBV9, the J gene TRBJ1-1, with D unclear. V was trimmed by 1 base and J by 5 bases, leaving 9 bases between them. CDR3 length: 13 amino acids. Germline CDR1 SGDLS, CDR2 YYNGEE. CDR3: CASSVTVTTEAFF. CDR3 nucleotide sequence: TGTGCCAGCAGCGTAACAGTTACGACTGAAGCTTTCTTT.

J is TRBJ2-7 and V is TRBV4-3; no firm D call. The CDR3 covers 15 residues. CDR1 and CDR2 (germline): LGHNA, YSLEER. V lost 1 base and J lost 1, with 11 bases in between. CDR3 coding DNA: TGCGCCAGCAGCCAAGCCCCGCAGGAATCCTACGAGCAGTACTTC. Translating gives CASSQAPQESYEQYF.

V usage is TRBV5-6 and J usage is TRBJ2-2, with D unresolved. CDR3 length: 17 residues. Trimming pared 0 bases from V and 4 bases from J, leaving 16 bases between. The germline gives CDR1 SGHDT, CDR2 YYEEEE. The CDR3 loop reads CASSLDPLGRVTGELFF. DNA for the CDR3: TGTGCCAGCAGCTTGGACCCCTTGGGCAGAGTCACCGGGGAGCTGTTTTTT.

This clone was detected once. The chain employs TRBV19 and TRBJ2-1, with a weak D call TRBD1 (5 bases). V lost 6 bases and J 15 bases, leaving 18 bases between the germline ends. Germline lookup yields CDR1 LNHDA and CDR2 SQIVND (reference sequence). The CDR3 sequence is 12 residues long. CDR3 sequence (DNA): TGTGCCAGTAGCCTACGGGCAGGGCCCCCGTTCTTC. Amino acids: CASSLRAGPPFF. Full variable domain (remainder filled in from reference TRBV19 and TRBJ2-1): DGGITQSPKYLFRKEGQNVTLSCEQNLNHDAMYWYRQDPGQGLRLIYYSQIVNDFQKGDIAEGYSVSREKKESFPLTVTSAQKNPTAFYLCASSLRAGPPFFGPGTRLTVL.

V usage is TRBV11-2 and J usage is TRBJ2-7; TRBD2 matches 8 bases. Germline trimming cut 4 bases from V and 4 bases from J; bases unmatched to any gene: 9. Germline V lookup: CDR1 SGHAT, CDR2 FQNNGV. The CDR3 is made up of 15 amino acids. The CDR3 here is CASSSVLAELYEQYF. DNA for the CDR3: TGTGCCAGCAGCTCCGTACTAGCGGAACTTTACGAGCAGTACTTC.

V usage is TRBV7-9 and J usage is TRBJ2-7, with 9 bases aligning to TRBD2. Germline loops: CDR1 SEHNR, CDR2 FQNEAQ (reference sequence). The CDR3 contains 17 residues. V dropped 0 bases and J dropped 5; count of bases not matched to a gene: 11. CDR3 nucleotides: TGTGCCAGCAGCTTAGCATCCGCCGGGACTAGCAGCCACGAGCAGTACTTC. It yields the protein CASSLASAGTSSHEQYF.

This sequence joins TRBV5-1 and TRBJ1-1; the match to TRBD1 covers 8 bases. The CDR3 totals 15 residues. Germline CDR1 and CDR2: SGHRS and YFSETQ. The V gene end was trimmed by 1 base and the J gene end by 1 base; junction bases not matched to a gene: 3. In DNA, the CDR3 is TGCGCCAGCAGCTTGCGACAGGGGAGGAACACTGAAGCTTTCTTT. Translating gives CASSLRQGRNTEAFF. Based on the CDR3 plus reference TRBV5-1 and TRBJ1-1, the full variable domain is KAGVTQTPRYLIKTRGQQVTLSCSPISGHRSVSWYQQTPGQGLQFLFEYFSETQRNKGNFPGRFSGRQFSNSRSEMNVSTLELGDSALYLCASSLRQGRNTEAFFGQGTRLTVV.

The chain joins TRBV6-1 to TRBJ2-3, with 8 bases identical to TRBD2. The CDR3 loop spans 14 amino acids. J was trimmed by 5 bases and V by 11 bases; bases with no gene match: 12. The germline CDR1 and CDR2 sequences are MNHNS and SASEGT. CDR3 DNA sequence: TGTGCCGGGGGGACGAGCACTAGCGGAGATACGCAGTATTTT. Translated, it gives CAGGTSTSGDTQYF.

This rearrangement joins TRBV9 to TRBJ2-2, with 8 positions matching TRBD2. Germline assignment: CDR1 SGDLS and CDR2 YYNGEE. With 4 bases clipped from V and 6 bases from J, the junction kept 11 bases outside the gene matches. The CDR3 covers 16 residues. In DNA, the CDR3 is TGTGCCAGCAGCCCCCCGACTAGCGCGATAGCCGGGGAGCTGTTTTTT. Amino acids: CASSPPTSAIAGELFF.

The rearrangement uses TRBV20-1 and TRBJ2-7, with a tentative D call TRBD1 (5 bases). Germline CDR1 reads DFQATT; CDR2 reads SNEGSKA (reference sequence). This CDR3 contains 11 residues. The V end lost 4 bases, the J end lost 5 bases, and 9 bases lay between the germline ends. The CDR3 sequence: CSANQGNEQYF. The CDR3 DNA follows: TGCAGTGCTAATCAGGGAAACGAGCAGTACTTC.

The chain joins TRBV29-1 to TRBJ1-2; 7 nucleotides agree with TRBD1. Germline CDR1 and CDR2: SQVTM and ANQGSEA. The trim removed 4 bases at V and 3 bases at J, leaving 5 bases unmatched. The CDR3 loop spans 13 amino acids. The CDR3 sequence is CSVATTGHYGYTF. Written as DNA, the CDR3 is TGCAGCGTTGCGACGACAGGGCACTATGGCTACACCTTC.

This sequence joins TRBV10-1 and TRBJ2-7, with TRBD1 matching over 8 bases. The CDR3 has 13 residues. CDR1 and CDR2 (germline): WNHNN, SYGVQD (reference sequence). V lost 6 bases, J lost 5 bases, and 6 bases stayed unmatched. As DNA, the CDR3 is TGCGCCAGCAGCAAGACAGGGGCCCACGAGCAGTACTTC. It translates to CASSKTGAHEQYF.

In this sample, this clone turned up many times. The chain is built from TRBV6-5 and TRBJ1-1; D gene uncertain. V lost 2 bases and J lost 8, with 6 bases in between. CDR1 and CDR2 from the germline V gene are MNHEY and SVGAGI. There are 11 residues in the CDR3. CDR3 nucleotide sequence: TGTGCCAGCAGTTACCTAATGGAAGCTTTCTTT. Translation: CASSYLMEAFF.

The chain combines TRBV6-4 with TRBJ2-2, with 7 bases aligning to TRBD1. The CDR3 covers 13 residues. The trim removed 5 bases at V and 6 bases at J, leaving 3 bases unmatched. CDR1 is MRHNA and CDR2 is SNTAGT in the germline V gene. CDR3 in amino acids: CASSRQGSGELFF. CDR3 DNA sequence: TGTGCCAGCAGTAGACAGGGTTCCGGGGAGCTGTTTTTT.

Only a few counts were recorded for this clone. The sample contains more than one DNA sequence encoding this CDR3. This chain links TRBV6-6 with TRBJ2-1; TRBD2 matches at 11 bases. V lost 0 bases to trimming and J lost 4 bases; unmatched junction nucleotides: 2. In germline, CDR1 is MNHNY, CDR2 SVGAGI (reference sequence). This CDR3 contains 16 residues. The CDR3 DNA is TGTGCCAGCAGTTACTCGACTAGCGGGACGTACAATGAGCAGTTCTTC. Its translation: CASSYSTSGTYNEQFF.

This chain uses TRBV2 with TRBJ2-2; the D gene is possibly TRBD1 (6 bases). CDR1 and CDR2 (germline): SNHLY, FYNNEI. The CDR3 covers 14 residues. Between the trimmed V and J ends, which lost 6 bases and 4 bases, there was a span of 12 bases. CDR3 DNA sequence: TGTGCCAGCAGGCCGGACAGCTCCACCGGGGAGCTGTTTTTT. Its protein is CASRPDSSTGELFF.